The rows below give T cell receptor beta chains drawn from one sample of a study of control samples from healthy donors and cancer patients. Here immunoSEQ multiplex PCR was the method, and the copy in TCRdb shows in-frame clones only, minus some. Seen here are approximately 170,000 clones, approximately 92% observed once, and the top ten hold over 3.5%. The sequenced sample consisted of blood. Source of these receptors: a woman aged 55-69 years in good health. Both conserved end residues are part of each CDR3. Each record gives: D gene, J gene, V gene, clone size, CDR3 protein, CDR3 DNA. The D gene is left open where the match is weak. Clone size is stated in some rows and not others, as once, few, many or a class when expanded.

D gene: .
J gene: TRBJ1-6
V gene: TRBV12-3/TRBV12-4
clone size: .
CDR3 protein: CASSPGRPSPLHF
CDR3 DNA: TGTGCCAGCAGCCCCGGCCGCCCTTCACCCCTCCACTTT

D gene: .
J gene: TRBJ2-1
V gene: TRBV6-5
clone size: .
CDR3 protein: CASSYSRGENNEQFF
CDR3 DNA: TGTGCCAGCAGTTACTCGCGGGGAGAAAACAATGAGCAGTTCTTC

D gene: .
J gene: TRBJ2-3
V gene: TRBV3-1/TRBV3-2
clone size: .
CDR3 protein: CASSQELNEPVITDTQYF
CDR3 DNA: TGTGCCAGCAGCCAAGAATTGAATGAACCCGTGATTACAGATACGCAGTATTTT

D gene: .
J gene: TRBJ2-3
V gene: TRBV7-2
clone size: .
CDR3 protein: CASSLGGGRGTDTQYF
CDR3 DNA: TGTGCCAGCAGCTTAGGGGGAGGCCGGGGCACAGATACGCAGTATTTT

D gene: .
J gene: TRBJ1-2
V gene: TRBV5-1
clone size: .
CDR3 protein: CASSLAGVYARGSFNYGYTF
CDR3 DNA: TGCGCCAGCAGCTTGGCCGGGGTCTACGCAAGGGGAAGCTTCAACTATGGCTACACCTTC

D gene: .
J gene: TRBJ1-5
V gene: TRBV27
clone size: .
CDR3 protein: CASSFLAGGDQPQHF
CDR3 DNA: TGTGCCAGCAGTTTTTTAGCGGGGGGGGATCAGCCCCAGCATTTT

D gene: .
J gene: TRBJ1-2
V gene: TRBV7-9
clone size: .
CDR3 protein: CASSLKGNLLGYTF
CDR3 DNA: TGTGCCAGCAGCTTAAAAGGGAACCTACTTGGCTACACCTTC

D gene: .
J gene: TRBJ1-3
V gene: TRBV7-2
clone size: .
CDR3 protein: CASSPALSGNTIYF
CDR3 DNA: TGTGCCAGCAGCCCGGCCCTCTCTGGAAACACCATATATTTT

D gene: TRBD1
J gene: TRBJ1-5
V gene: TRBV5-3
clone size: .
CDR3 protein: CARSQDRGFSNQPQHF
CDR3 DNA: TGTGCCAGAAGCCAGGACAGGGGCTTTAGCAATCAGCCCCAGCATTTT

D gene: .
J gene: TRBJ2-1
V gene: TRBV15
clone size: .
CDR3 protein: CATSSPVPYNEQFF
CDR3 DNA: TGTGCCACCAGCAGTCCAGTTCCGTACAATGAGCAGTTCTTC

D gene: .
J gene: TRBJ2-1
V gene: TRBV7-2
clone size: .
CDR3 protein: CASSFDTWQLAYNEQFF
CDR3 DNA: TGTGCCAGCAGCTTCGATACGTGGCAGCTTGCCTACAATGAGCAGTTCTTC

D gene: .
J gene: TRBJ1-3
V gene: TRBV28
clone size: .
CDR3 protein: CASSVKMDNTIYF
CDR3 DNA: TGTGCCAGCAGTGTTAAGATGGACAACACCATATATTTT

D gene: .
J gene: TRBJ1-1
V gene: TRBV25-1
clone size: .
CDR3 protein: CASSEFGARGTNTEAFF
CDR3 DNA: TGTGCCAGCAGTGAATTCGGAGCAAGGGGCACAAACACTGAAGCTTTCTTT

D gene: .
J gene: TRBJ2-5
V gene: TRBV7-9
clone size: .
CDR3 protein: CASSENGAGETQYF
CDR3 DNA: TGTGCCAGCAGCGAAAACGGAGCGGGAGAGACCCAGTACTTC

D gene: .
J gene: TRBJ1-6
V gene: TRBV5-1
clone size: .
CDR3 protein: CASSLVGAWNSPLHF
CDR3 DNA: TGCGCCAGCAGCTTGGTAGGGGCCTGGAATTCACCCCTCCACTTT

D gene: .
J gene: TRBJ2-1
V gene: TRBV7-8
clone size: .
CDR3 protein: CASSLGPPWESSYNEQFF
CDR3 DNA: TGTGCCAGCAGCCTAGGTCCACCTTGGGAAAGCTCCTACAATGAGCAGTTCTTC

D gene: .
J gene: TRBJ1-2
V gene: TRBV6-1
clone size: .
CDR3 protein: CASSEALQINYGYTF
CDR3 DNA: TGTGCCAGCAGTGAAGCGCTGCAGATCAACTATGGCTACACCTTC

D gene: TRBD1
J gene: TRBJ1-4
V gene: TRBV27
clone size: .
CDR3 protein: CASSSQGATNEKLFF
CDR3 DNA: TGTGCCAGCAGTTCGCAGGGGGCAACTAATGAAAAACTGTTTTTT

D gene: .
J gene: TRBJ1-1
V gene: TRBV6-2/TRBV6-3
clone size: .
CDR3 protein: CASSKQKMNTEAFF
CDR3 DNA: TGTGCCAGCAGCAAACAGAAAATGAACACTGAAGCTTTCTTT

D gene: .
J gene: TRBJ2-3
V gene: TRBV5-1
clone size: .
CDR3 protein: CASSLEAREADTQYF
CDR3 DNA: TGCGCCAGCAGCTTGGAGGCCAGGGAAGCAGATACGCAGTATTTT

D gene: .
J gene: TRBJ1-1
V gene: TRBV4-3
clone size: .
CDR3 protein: CASSQIQGTAQAFF
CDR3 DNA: TGCGCCAGCAGCCAGATCCAGGGGACCGCTCAAGCTTTCTTT

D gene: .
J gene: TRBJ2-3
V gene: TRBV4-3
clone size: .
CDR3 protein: CASSQAAGQGGDTQYF
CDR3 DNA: TGCGCCAGCAGCCAAGCGGCGGGGCAAGGAGGGGATACGCAGTATTTT

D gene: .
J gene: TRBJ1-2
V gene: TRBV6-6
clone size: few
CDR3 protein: CASSYSETANYGYTF
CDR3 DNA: TGTGCCAGCAGTTACAGCGAAACTGCTAACTATGGCTACACCTTC

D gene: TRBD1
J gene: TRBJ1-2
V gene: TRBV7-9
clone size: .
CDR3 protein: CASSFEMGQGSYGYTF
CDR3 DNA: TGTGCCAGCAGCTTCGAGATGGGACAGGGTTCCTATGGCTACACCTTC

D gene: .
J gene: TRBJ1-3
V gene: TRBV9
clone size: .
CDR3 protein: CASSPTEDTIYF
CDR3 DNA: TGTGCCAGCAGCCCGACGGAGGACACCATATATTTT

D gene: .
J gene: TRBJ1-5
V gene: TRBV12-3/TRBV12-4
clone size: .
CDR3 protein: CASSSAEEQPQHF
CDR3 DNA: TGTGCCAGCAGTTCGGCAGAAGAACAGCCCCAGCATTTT

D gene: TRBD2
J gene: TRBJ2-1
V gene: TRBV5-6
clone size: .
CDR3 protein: CASSPSGGSSYNEQFF
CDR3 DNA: TGTGCCAGCAGCCCCAGCGGGGGCAGCTCCTACAATGAGCAGTTCTTC

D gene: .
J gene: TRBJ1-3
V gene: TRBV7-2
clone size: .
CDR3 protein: CASSLGTGRIAGNTIYF
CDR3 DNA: TGTGCCAGCAGCTTAGGCACAGGGCGTATCGCTGGAAACACCATATATTTT

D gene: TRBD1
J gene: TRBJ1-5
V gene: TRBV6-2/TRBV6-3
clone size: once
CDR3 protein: CASSSTGGGQPQHF
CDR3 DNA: TGTGCCAGCAGTTCGACAGGGGGCGGACAGCCCCAGCATTTT

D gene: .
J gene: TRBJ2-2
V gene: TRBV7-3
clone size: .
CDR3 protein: CASSMTINTGELFF
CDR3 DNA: TGTGCCAGCAGCATGACAATAAACACCGGGGAGCTGTTTTTT

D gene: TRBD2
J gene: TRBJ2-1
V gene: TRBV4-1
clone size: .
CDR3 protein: CASSQEHRITSGGAYNEQFF
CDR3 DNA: TGCGCCAGCAGCCAAGAACACCGCATTACTAGCGGGGGGGCCTACAATGAGCAGTTCTTC

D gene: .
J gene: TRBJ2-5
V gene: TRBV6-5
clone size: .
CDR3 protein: CASSYSGVSETQYF
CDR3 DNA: TGTGCCAGCAGTTACTCAGGGGTCTCAGAGACCCAGTACTTC

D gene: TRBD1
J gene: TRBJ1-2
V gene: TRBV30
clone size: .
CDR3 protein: CAWSEPLRQGHGYTF
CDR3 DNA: TGTGCCTGGAGTGAGCCCCTTAGACAGGGGCATGGCTACACCTTC

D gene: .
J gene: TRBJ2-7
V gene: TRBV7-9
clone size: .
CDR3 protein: CASFRDSGSLYEQYF
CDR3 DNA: TGTGCCAGCTTTAGGGACAGCGGGTCCCTTTACGAGCAGTACTTC

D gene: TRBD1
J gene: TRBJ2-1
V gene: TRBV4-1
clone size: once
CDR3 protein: CASSPGTGAKTYNEQFF
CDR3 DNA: TGCGCCAGCAGTCCCGGGACAGGGGCCAAAACCTACAATGAGCAGTTCTTC

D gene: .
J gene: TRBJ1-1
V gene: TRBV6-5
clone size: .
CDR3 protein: CASSLTGGTEAFF
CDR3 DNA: TGTGCCAGCAGCTTGACAGGAGGCACTGAAGCTTTCTTT

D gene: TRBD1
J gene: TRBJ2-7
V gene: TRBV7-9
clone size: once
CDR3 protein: CASSFPGQAYEQYF
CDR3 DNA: TGTGCCAGCAGCTTCCCGGGACAGGCCTACGAGCAGTACTTC

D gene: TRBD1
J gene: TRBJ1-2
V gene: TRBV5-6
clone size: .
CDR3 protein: CASSRDSYGYTF
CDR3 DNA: TGTGCCAGCAGCCGGGACAGCTATGGCTACACCTTC

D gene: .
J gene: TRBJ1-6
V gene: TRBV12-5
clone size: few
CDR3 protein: CASGLHGGGFNSPLHF
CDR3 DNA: TGTGCTAGTGGTTTGCATGGGGGAGGGTTTAATTCACCCCTCCACTTT

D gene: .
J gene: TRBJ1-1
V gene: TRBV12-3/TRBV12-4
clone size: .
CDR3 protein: CASSYQGTTEAFF
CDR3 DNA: TGTGCCAGCAGCTATCAGGGGACCACTGAAGCTTTCTTT

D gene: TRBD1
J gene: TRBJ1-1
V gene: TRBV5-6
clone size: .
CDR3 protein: CASSTTGAYTEAFF
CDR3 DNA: TGTGCCAGCAGCACTACAGGGGCTTACACTGAAGCTTTCTTT

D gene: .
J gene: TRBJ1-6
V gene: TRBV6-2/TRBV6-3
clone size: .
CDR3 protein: CASSRAGENSPLHF
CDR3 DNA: TGTGCCAGCAGTCGGGCAGGGGAGAATTCACCCCTCCACTTT

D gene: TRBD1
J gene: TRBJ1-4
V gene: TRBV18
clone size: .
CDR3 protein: CASSRTGVANEKLFF
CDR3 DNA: TGTGCCAGCTCACGAACAGGGGTGGCTAATGAAAAACTGTTTTTT

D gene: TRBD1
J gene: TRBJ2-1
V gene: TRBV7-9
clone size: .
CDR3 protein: CASSSAGTVRGSGDNEQFF
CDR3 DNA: TGTGCCAGCAGCTCCGCCGGGACAGTAAGGGGCTCGGGCGACAATGAGCAGTTCTTC

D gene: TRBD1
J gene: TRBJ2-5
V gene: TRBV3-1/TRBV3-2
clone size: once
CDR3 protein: CASSPTGRSEETQYF
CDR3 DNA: TGTGCCAGCAGCCCGACAGGGAGATCCGAGGAGACCCAGTACTTC

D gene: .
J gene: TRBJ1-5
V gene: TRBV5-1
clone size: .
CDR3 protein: CASSLEPISNQPQHF
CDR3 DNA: TGCGCCAGCAGCTTGGAACCGATTAGCAATCAGCCCCAGCATTTT

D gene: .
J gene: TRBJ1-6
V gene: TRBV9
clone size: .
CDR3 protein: CASSVGTVYNSPLHF
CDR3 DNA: TGTGCCAGCAGCGTAGGAACAGTCTATAATTCACCCCTCCACTTT

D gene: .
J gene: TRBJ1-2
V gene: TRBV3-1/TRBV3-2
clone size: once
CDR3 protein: CASSQRGAGGYTF
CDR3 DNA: TGTGCCAGCAGCCAACGGGGGGCTGGTGGCTACACCTTC

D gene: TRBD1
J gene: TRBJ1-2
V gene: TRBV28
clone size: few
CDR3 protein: CASTDGQGYGYTF
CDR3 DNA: TGTGCCAGCACCGACGGACAGGGCTATGGCTACACCTTC

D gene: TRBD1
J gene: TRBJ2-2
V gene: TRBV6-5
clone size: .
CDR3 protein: CASRSGQGDTGELFF
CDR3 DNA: TGTGCCAGCAGATCCGGACAGGGGGACACCGGGGAGCTGTTTTTT

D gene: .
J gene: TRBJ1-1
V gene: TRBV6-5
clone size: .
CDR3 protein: CAGGWGQPFTEAFF
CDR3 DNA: TGTGCCGGGGGATGGGGGCAGCCGTTCACTGAAGCTTTCTTT

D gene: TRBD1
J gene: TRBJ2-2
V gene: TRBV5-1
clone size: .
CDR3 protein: CASSYRQGETGELFF
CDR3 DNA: TGCGCCAGCAGCTATAGACAGGGCGAAACCGGGGAGCTGTTTTTT

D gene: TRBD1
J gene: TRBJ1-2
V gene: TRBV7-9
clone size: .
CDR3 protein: CASSLLRDRGFYGYTF
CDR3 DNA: TGTGCCAGCAGCTTATTGAGGGACAGGGGGTTCTATGGCTACACCTTC

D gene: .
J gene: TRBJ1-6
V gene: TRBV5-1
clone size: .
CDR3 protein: CASSLGGVYNSPLHF
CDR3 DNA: TGCGCCAGCAGCTTGGGGGGGGTCTATAATTCACCCCTCCACTTT

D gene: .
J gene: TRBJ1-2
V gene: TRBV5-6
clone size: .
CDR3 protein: CASSQSGNYGYTF
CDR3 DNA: TGTGCCAGCAGTCAATCGGGGAACTATGGCTACACCTTC